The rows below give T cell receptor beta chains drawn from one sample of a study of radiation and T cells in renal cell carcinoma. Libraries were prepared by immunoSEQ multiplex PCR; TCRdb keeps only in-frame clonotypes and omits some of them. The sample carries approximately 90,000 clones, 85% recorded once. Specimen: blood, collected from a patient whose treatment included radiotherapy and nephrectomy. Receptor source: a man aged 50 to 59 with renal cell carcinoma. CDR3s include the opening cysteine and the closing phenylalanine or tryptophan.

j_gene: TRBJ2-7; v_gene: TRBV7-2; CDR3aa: CASSLGLASYEQYF
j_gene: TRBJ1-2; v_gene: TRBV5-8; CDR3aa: CASSPSNRGNYGYTF
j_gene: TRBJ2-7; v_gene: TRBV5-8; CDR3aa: CASSLAPGTGGYEQYF
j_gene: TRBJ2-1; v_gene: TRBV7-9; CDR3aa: CASSITGTGEREQFF
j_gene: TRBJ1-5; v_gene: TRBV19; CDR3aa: CASDRKGGGYQPQHF
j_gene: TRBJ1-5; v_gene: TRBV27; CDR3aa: CASSLTGGQPQHF
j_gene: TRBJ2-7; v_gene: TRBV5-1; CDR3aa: CASSLVPGQPSYEQYF
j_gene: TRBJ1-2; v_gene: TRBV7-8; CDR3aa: CASSLVPGQGSGYTF
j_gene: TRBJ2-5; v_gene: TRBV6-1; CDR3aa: CASSEQIYQETQYF
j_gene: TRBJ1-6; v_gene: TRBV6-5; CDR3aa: CASSSTGGLSPLHF
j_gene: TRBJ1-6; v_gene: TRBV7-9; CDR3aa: CASSSGQGEQNSPLHF
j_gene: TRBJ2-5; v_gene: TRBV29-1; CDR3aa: CSVEGGSGLQETQYF
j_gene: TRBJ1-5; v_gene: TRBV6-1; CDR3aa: CASSHRGDYQPQHF
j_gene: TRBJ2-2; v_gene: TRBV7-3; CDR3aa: CASSQRGGGYTGELFF
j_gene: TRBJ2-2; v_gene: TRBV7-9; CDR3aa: CASSLTGELFF
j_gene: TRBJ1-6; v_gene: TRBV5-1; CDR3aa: CASSLEGINSPLHF